The 19 T cell receptor beta chains given below trace back to one sample, sequenced in a study of shared T cell receptors in the human thymus. Sequencing was performed with immunoSEQ multiplex PCR; in TCRdb, only in-frame clones are kept and a portion is missing. The sample has roughly 700,000 clones, around 89% seen once; the top ten hold around 0.0099%. A further study also used this sample, focusing on human thymus T cells.

The sample comprised thymocytes. The receptors originated from a boy younger than two with a congenital heart defect.

The chain combines TRBV2 with TRBJ2-4, with TRBD2 as a possible D gene (6 bases). V was pared by 8 bases and J by 0 bases, with 23 bases between. The V gene's germline CDR1 is SNHLY and CDR2 FYNNEI. The CDR3 covers 18 residues. CDR3 sequence: CASSIGGGPFQAKNIQYF. The CDR3 DNA reads as TGTGCCAGCTCAATCGGGGGAGGCCCTTTTCAAGCCAAAAACATTCAGTACTTC.

The chain uses TRBV5-6 and TRBJ2-7, with 8 positions matching TRBD2. The germline V gene encodes CDR1 SGHDT and CDR2 YYEEEE. The length of the CDR3 is 14 residues. Trimming took 4 bases from V and 5 from J; bases not matched to a gene: 8. As DNA, the CDR3 is TGTGCCAGCAGCCTGAGCGGGAGAATCGACGAGCAGTACTTC. Translated: CASSLSGRIDEQYF. Full variable domain (missing parts from reference TRBV5-6 and TRBJ2-7): DAGVTQSPTHLIKTRGQQVTLRCSPKSGHDTVSWYQQALGQGPQFIFQYYEEEERQRGNFPDRFSGHQFPNYSSELNVNALLLGDSALYLCASSLSGRIDEQYFGPGTRLTVT.

This clone has only a few counts. The V call is TRBV10-3, the J call TRBJ1-3; weak D call: TRBD1 (5 bases). Germline CDR1 and CDR2: ENHRY and SYGVKD. V lost 4 bases and J lost 0, with 10 bases in between. There are 15 residues in the CDR3. CDR3 sequence: CAISGGGGSGNTIYF. The CDR3 DNA reads as TGTGCCATCAGTGGCGGGGGAGGCTCTGGAAACACCATATATTTT.

CDR3: CASSQDQSGSPHKGSYNEQFF. The CDR3 nucleotides are TGTGCCAGCAGCCAAGATCAAAGCGGGTCACCTCATAAGGGCTCCTACAATGAGCAGTTCTTC. The genes are TRBV14 and TRBJ2-1; maybe TRBD2 (6 bases). There are 21 residues in the CDR3. The V gene lost 0 bases and the J gene lost 0 bases, with 24 bases spanning the gap. Germline V gene sequence: CDR1 SGHDN, CDR2 FVKESK.

This clone is a singleton in its sample. V and J are TRBV25-1 and TRBJ1-1, with 7 bases lining up with TRBD1. With V trimmed by 2 bases and J by 3 bases, 9 bases remained unmatched. Germline lookup yields CDR1 MGHDK and CDR2 SYGVNS. The CDR3 consists of 16 residues. The CDR3 loop reads CASSEGDRVGHTEAFF. The CDR3 bases are TGTGCCAGCAGTGAAGGTGACAGGGTGGGGCACACTGAAGCTTTCTTT.

This sequence joins TRBV4-2 and TRBJ2-5; 8 nucleotides align to TRBD2. V was clipped by 4 bases and J by 3 bases; unmatched bases: 10. The CDR3 spans 16 residues. Germline CDR1 LGHNA, CDR2 YNFKEQ. CDR3 region: CASSPAEWREEETQYF. CDR3 nucleotide sequence: TGTGCCAGCAGCCCGGCGGAGTGGCGGGAGGAAGAGACCCAGTACTTC.

Only one count was recorded for this clone. This chain joins TRBV10-1 and TRBJ2-7; 8 bases are shared with TRBD2. This CDR3 is built from 14 residues. The junction had 7 bases not matched to a gene; V was cut back by 4 bases and J by 5 bases. Germline loops: CDR1 WNHNN, CDR2 SYGVQD (reference sequence). The CDR3: CASSAPGGPNEQYF. The CDR3 nucleotides read TGCGCCAGCAGTGCCCCGGGAGGGCCCAACGAGCAGTACTTC.

The chain links TRBV14 to TRBJ2-5; D gene unclear. Trimming took off 5 bases at V and 5 bases at J, with 9 bases between the two ends. Per the germline V gene, CDR1 is SGHDN and CDR2 is FVKESK. CDR3 size: 12 residues. The CDR3 loop reads CASSSVWETQYF. CDR3 DNA sequence: TGTGCCAGCAGCTCGGTTTGGGAGACCCAGTACTTC.

V and J are TRBV11-2 and TRBJ2-7, with D perhaps TRBD1 (6 bases). This CDR3 is 12 amino acids long. Germline V lookup: CDR1 SGHAT, CDR2 FQNNGV. The ends were cut back, 6 bases at V and 0 bases at J, with 6 bases in the middle. The CDR3 protein is CASRDSSYEQYF. For the CDR3, the DNA is TGTGCCAGCAGGGACAGCTCCTACGAGCAGTACTTC.

The chain links TRBV23-1 to TRBJ2-7; D possibly corresponds to TRBD1 (6 bases). TRBV23-1 is an ORF, and what it does is uncertain. V was trimmed by 7 bases and J by 5 bases, leaving 21 bases between them. CDR3 length: 15 residues. CDR3 nucleotides: TGCGCCAGCATCAAGCCGACAGGCCACGCGGACGAGCAGTACTTC. Translating gives CASIKPTGHADEQYF.

V is TRBV29-1 and J is TRBJ2-1; D remains unclear. Trimming took 3 bases from V and 0 from J, leaving 12 bases between them. Germline-derived CDR1 and CDR2 are SQVTM and ANQGSEA. The CDR3 contains 15 residues. The CDR3: CSVDPLPSSYNEQFF. DNA of the CDR3: TGCAGCGTTGATCCCCTCCCTAGCTCCTACAATGAGCAGTTCTTC.

The J gene is TRBJ2-2, the V gene TRBV28, with 8 bases identical to TRBD1. The germline CDR1 and CDR2 sequences are MDHEN and SYDVKM. The V gene end was trimmed by 4 bases and the J gene end by 5 bases; junction bases not matched to a gene: 18. The CDR3 spans 19 residues. In DNA form, the CDR3 reads TGTGCCAGCAGTTGGCAACCTCCGGGACAGGTTTTACTGACCGGGGAGCTGTTTTTT. Translated: CASSWQPPGQVLLTGELFF.

The chain combines TRBV29-1 with TRBJ2-1, with TRBD2 matching over 8 bases. There are 14 residues in the CDR3. Germline V gene data show CDR1 as SQVTM and CDR2 as ANQGSEA. Here the CDR3 reads CSFRSGSSYNEQFF. The CDR3 DNA follows: TGCAGTTTCCGAAGCGGGAGCTCCTACAATGAGCAGTTCTTC.

In this sample, this clone turned up once. This chain joins TRBV13 and TRBJ2-1, with D possibly being TRBD2 (6 bases). The CDR3 has 18 amino acids. CDR1 and CDR2 (germline): PRHDT, FYEKMQ (reference sequence). Trimming stripped 1 base from V and 5 bases from J, with 21 bases between. In DNA, the CDR3 is TGTGCCAGCAGCTTAGAGACCCTCCGGGAGCTTAAGGACAATGAGCAGTTCTTC. This translates into CASSLETLRELKDNEQFF.

The rearrangement links TRBV5-1 to TRBJ1-4; D is ambiguous. The V and J ends lost 0 bases and 7 bases respectively, with 10 bases between them. The CDR3 loop spans 14 amino acids. Germline V CDR1 and CDR2: SGHRS, YFSETQ. The CDR3 coding sequence is TGCGCCAGCAGCTTGGGAACTATGGGTGAAAAACTGTTTTTT. Translating gives CASSLGTMGEKLFF.

The gene calls are TRBV27 and TRBJ2-1; 7 bases line up with TRBD1. Germline V gene sequence: CDR1 MNHEY, CDR2 SMNVEV (reference sequence). This CDR3 has 15 amino acids. With V trimmed by 4 bases and J by 2 bases, 5 bases remained unmatched. This CDR3 reads CASSSRQGPYNEQFF. CDR3 in DNA: TGTGCCAGCAGTTCCCGACAGGGCCCCTACAATGAGCAGTTCTTC.

The chain combines TRBV7-9 with TRBJ2-7; TRBD2 might be the D (5 bases). Germline V CDR1 and CDR2: SEHNR, FQNEAQ (reference sequence). V was shortened by 1 base and J by 0 bases, with 10 bases between the two germline ends. The CDR3 sequence is 15 residues long. The chain's CDR3 is CASSLGGSSSYEQYF. DNA for the CDR3: TGTGCCAGCAGCTTAGGCGGGTCTAGCTCCTACGAGCAGTACTTC.

J is TRBJ1-2 and V is TRBV21-1; the D call TRBD1 from the table was never checked on the DNA. TRBV21-1 is labeled a pseudogene. The CDR3 is made up of 16 amino acids. The CDR3 nucleotides are TGTGCCAGCAGCAAAGCCCCCCGGGACATTATCTATGGCTACACCTTC. Encoded protein: CASSKAPRDIIYGYTF.

The chain carries TRBV27 and TRBJ2-3; 12 nucleotides line up with TRBD2. V trimming: 9 bases; J trimming: 5 bases; junction bases outside the gene matches: 12. This CDR3 is 16 amino acids long. Germline V gene data show CDR1 as MNHEY and CDR2 as SMNVEV (reference sequence). The CDR3 protein is CASRGLAGGPGDTQYF. The CDR3 DNA sequence: TGTGCCAGTAGGGGGCTAGCGGGAGGGCCGGGAGATACGCAGTATTTT.